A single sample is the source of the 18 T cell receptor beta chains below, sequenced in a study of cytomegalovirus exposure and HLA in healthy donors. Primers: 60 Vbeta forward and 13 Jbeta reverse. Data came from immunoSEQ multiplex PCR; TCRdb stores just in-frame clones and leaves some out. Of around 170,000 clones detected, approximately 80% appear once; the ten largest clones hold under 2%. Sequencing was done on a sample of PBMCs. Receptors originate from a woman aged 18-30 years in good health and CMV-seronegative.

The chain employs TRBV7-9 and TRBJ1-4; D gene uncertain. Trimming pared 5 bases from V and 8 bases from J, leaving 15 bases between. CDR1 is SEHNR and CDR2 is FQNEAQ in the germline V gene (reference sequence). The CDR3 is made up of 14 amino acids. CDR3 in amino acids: CASSRRDLEEKLFF. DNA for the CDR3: TGTGCCAGCAGCCGACGAGACCTAGAGGAAAAACTGTTTTTT.

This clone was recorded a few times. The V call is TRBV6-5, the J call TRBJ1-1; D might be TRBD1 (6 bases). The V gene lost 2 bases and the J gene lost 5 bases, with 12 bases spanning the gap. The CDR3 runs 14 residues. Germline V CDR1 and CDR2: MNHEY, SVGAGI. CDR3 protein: CASSYGQGITEAFF. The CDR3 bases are TGTGCCAGCAGTTACGGCCAGGGGATAACTGAAGCTTTCTTT.

The CDR3 reads CASSLGAENIQYF. For the CDR3, the DNA is TGTGCCAGCAGCTTAGGGGCAGAAAACATTCAGTACTTC. The gene calls are TRBV11-2 and TRBJ2-4; D gene unclear. In germline, CDR1 is SGHAT, CDR2 FQNNGV. The CDR3 length is 13 residues. The V end lost 1 base, the J end lost 5 bases, and 6 bases lay between the germline ends. The complete variable domain, with remaining parts taken from reference TRBV11-2 and TRBJ2-4, reads EAGVAQSPRYKIIEKRQSVAFWCNPISGHATLYWYQQILGQGPKLLIQFQNNGVVDDSQLPKDRFSAERLKGVDSTLKIQPAKLEDSAVYLCASSLGAENIQYFGAGTRLSVL.

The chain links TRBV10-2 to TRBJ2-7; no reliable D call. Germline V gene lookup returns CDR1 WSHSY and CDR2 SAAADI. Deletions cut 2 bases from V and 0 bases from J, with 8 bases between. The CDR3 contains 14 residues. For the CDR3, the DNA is TGCGCCAGCAGTGAGCCTGACAACTCCTACGAGCAGTACTTC. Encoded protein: CASSEPDNSYEQYF.

CDR3 in amino acids: CASSSGQLTEAFF. CDR3 nucleotide sequence: TGTGCCAGCAGTTCGGGACAGCTCACTGAAGCTTTCTTT. The rearrangement uses TRBV27 and TRBJ1-1; 7 nucleotides agree with TRBD1. Trimming took 4 bases from V and 4 from J; bases not matched to a gene: 3. The V gene's germline CDR1 is MNHEY and CDR2 SMNVEV (reference sequence). This CDR3 has 13 residues.

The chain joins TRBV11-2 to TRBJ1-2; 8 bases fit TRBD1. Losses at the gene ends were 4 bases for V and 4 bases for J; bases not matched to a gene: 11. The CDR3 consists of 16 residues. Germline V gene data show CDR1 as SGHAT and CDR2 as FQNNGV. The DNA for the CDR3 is TGTGCCAGCAGCTCTCGTTCCGGACAGGGTGGCTATGGCTACACCTTC. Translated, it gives CASSSRSGQGGYGYTF.

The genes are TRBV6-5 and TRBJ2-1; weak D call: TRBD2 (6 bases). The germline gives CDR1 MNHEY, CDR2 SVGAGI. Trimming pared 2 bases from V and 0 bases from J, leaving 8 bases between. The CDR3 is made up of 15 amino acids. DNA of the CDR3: TGTGCCAGCAGTTACGACGGGAGCTCCTACAATGAGCAGTTCTTC. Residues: CASSYDGSSYNEQFF.

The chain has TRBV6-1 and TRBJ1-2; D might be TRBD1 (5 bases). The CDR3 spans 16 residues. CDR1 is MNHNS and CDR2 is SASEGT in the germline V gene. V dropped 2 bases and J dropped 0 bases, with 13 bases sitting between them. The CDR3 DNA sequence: TGTGCCAGCAGTGAACTGCAAGGGACTTCTAACTATGGCTACACCTTC. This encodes CASSELQGTSNYGYTF.

The CDR3 loop reads CASSRDSYEQYF. CDR3 sequence (DNA): TGTGCCAGCAGTAGGGACAGCTACGAGCAGTACTTC. The chain combines TRBV28 with TRBJ2-7, with 7 bases identical to TRBD1. The CDR3 covers 12 residues. The germline gives CDR1 MDHEN, CDR2 SYDVKM. The V gene end was trimmed by 5 bases and the J gene end by 3 bases; junction bases not matched to a gene: 1.

This chain's CDR3 is CASSEAGRGTAQYF. The DNA for the CDR3 is TGTGCCAGCAGTGAAGCCGGGAGGGGGACGGCGCAGTATTTT. This chain connects TRBV6-1 to TRBJ2-3; 8 bases fit TRBD2. The length of the CDR3 is 14 residues. The trim removed 0 bases at V and 10 bases at J, leaving 6 bases unmatched. Germline values: CDR1 MNHNS, CDR2 SASEGT.

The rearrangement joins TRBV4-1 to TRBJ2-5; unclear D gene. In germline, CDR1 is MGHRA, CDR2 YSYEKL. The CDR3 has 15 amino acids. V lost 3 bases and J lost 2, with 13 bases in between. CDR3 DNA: TGCGCCAGCAGCCAGGATCGATCCGGGCAAGAGACCCAGTACTTC. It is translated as CASSQDRSGQETQYF.

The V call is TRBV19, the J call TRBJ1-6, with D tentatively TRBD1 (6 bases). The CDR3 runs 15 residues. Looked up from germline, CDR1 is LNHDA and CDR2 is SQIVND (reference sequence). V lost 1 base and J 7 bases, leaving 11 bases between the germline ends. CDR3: CASSIATGGNSPLHF. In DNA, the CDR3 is TGTGCCAGTAGTATAGCGACAGGAGGAAATTCACCCCTCCACTTT. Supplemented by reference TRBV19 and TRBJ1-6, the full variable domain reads DGGITQSPKYLFRKEGQNVTLSCEQNLNHDAMYWYRQDPGQGLRLIYYSQIVNDFQKGDIAEGYSVSREKKESFPLTVTSAQKNPTAFYLCASSIATGGNSPLHFGNGTRLTVT.

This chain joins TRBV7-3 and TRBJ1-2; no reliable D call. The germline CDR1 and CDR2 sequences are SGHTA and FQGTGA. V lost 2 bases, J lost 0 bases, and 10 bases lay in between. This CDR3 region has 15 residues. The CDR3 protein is CASSLLRTTNYGYTF. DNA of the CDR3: TGTGCCAGCAGCTTACTCAGAACCACTAACTATGGCTACACCTTC.

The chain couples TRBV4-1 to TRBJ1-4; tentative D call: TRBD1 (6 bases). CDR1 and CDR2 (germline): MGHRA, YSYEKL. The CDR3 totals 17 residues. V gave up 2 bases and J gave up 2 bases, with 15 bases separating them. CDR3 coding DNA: TGCGCCAGCAGCCAAAACACGTTAACAGGGACTAATGAAAAACTGTTTTTT. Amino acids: CASSQNTLTGTNEKLFF.

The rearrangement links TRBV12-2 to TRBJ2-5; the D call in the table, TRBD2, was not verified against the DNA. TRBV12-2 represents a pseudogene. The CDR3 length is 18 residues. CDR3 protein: CASRLEKGRSGGDETQYF. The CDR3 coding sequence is TGTGCAAGTCGCTTAGAAAAGGGGAGGAGCGGGGGAGATGAGACCCAGTACTTC.

DNA for the CDR3: TGCGCCAGCAGGTCGAGTTACACTGAAGCTTTCTTT. Amino acid sequence: CASRSSYTEAFF. The chain employs TRBV10-2 and TRBJ1-1; D is uncertain. CDR3 length: 12 amino acids. Deletions cut 6 bases from V and 3 bases from J, with 8 bases between. CDR1 is WSHSY, CDR2 SAAADI, per germline.

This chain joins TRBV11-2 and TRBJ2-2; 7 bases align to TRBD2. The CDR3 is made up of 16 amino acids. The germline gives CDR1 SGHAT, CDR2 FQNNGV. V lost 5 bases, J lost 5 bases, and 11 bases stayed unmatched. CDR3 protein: CASSIGSGEVTGELFF. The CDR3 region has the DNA TGTGCCAGCAGCATAGGAAGCGGGGAAGTGACCGGGGAGCTGTTTTTT.

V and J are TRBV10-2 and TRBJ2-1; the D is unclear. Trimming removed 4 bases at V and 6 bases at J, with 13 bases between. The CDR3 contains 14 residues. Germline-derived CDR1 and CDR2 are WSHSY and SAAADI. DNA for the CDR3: TGCGCCAGCAGTGTTGCGCTGCTTGCCAATGAGCAGTTCTTC. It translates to CASSVALLANEQFF.